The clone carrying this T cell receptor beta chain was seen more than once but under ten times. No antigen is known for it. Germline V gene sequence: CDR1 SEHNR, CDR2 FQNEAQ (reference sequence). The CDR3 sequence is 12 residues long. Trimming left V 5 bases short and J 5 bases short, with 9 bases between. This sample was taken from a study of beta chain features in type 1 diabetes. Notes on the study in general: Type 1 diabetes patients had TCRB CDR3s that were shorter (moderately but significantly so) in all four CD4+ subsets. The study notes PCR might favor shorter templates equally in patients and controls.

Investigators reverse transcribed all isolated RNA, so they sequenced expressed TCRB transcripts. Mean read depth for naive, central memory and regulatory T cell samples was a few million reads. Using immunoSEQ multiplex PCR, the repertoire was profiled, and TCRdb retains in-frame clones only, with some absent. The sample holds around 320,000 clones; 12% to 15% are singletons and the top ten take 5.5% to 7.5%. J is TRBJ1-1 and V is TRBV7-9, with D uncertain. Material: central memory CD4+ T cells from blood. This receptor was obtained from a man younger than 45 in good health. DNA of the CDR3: TGTGCCAGCAGCCCGGGAAAGACTGAAGCTTTCTTT. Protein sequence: CASSPGKTEAFF.